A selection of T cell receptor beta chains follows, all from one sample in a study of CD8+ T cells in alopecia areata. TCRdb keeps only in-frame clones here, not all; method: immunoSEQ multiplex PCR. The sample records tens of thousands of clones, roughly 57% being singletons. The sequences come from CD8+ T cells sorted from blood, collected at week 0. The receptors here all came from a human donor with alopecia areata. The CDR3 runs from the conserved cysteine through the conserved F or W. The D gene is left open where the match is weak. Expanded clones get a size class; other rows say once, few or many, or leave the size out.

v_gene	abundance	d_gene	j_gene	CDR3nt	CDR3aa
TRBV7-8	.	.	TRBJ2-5	TGTGCCAGCAGCTTAGACTGGACAGATATTACCCAGTACTTC	CASSLDWTDITQYF
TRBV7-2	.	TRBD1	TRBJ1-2	TGTGCCAGCAGCTTTCAGGGGGCCCCACTCTATGGCTACACCTTC	CASSFQGAPLYGYTF
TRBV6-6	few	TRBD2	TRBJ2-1	TGTGCCAGCAGGGAGACTAGCGGGAGTTTCCGCAATGAGCAGTTCTTC	CASRETSGSFRNEQFF
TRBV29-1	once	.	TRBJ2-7	TGCAGCGTTGAAGCCGGGAGCTACGAGCAGTACTTC	CSVEAGSYEQYF
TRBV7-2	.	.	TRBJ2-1	TGTGCCAGCAGCTTATGGGGATCTCAGCGAGGTTACAATGAGCAGTTCTTC	CASSLWGSQRGYNEQFF
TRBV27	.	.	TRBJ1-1	TGTGCCAGCAGCCAGCCCTACACTGAAGCTTTCTTT	CASSQPYTEAFF
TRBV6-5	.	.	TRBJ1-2	TGTGCCAGCTCCGGAGTTGGCTATGGCTACACCTTC	CASSGVGYGYTF
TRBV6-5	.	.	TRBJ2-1	TGTGCCAGCAGTTACGAATCCTCCTACAATGAGCAGTTCTTC	CASSYESSYNEQFF
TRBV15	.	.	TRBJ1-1	TGTGCCACCAGCAGAGATCTGGGACAGAACACTGAAGCTTTCTTT	CATSRDLGQNTEAFF
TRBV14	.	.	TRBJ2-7	TGTGCCAGCAGCCAAAAAATTGGGCCAGGCTACGAGCAGTACTTC	CASSQKIGPGYEQYF
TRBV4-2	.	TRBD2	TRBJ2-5	TGTGCCAGCAGCCAAGATGGAGTAGCGGGGGTCCAGGAGACCCAGTACTTC	CASSQDGVAGVQETQYF
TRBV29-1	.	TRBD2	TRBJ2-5	TGCAGCGTTGAAGGCCTAGCGGGAGGGCCCGTGACCCAGTACTTC	CSVEGLAGGPVTQYF
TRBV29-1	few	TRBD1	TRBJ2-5	TGCAGCGTTGGACAGGGCCAAGAGACCCAGTACTTC	CSVGQGQETQYF
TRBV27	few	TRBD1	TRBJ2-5	TGTGCCAGCAGTCCCGGGACAGGGGACGGCGAGACCCAGTACTTC	CASSPGTGDGETQYF
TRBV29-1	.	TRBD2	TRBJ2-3	TGCAGCGTTGACCGGACTAGCGGCACAGATACGCAGTATTTT	CSVDRTSGTDTQYF
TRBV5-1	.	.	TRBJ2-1	TGCGCCAGCAGCTCCCCCCAGGCCGTTACACTCAGCTCCTACAATGAGCAGTTCTTC	CASSSPQAVTLSSYNEQFF
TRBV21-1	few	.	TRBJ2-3	TGTGCCAGCAGCCGACCTAGGACAGGGGCCCGTTATCGTTCCACAGATACGCAGTATTTT	CASSRPRTGARYRSTDTQYF
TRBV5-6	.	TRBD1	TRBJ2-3	TGTGCCAGCAGCACCGGGACAGGGGGCGCAGATACGCAGTATTTT	CASSTGTGGADTQYF
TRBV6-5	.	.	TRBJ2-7	TGTGCCAGCAGTTACTCGGGGCACGAGCAGTACTTC	CASSYSGHEQYF
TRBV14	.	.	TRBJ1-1	TGTGCCAGCAGCCAAGATAGGACGGGACACTTGAACACTGAAGCTTTCTTT	CASSQDRTGHLNTEAFF
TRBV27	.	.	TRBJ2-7	TGTGCCAGCAGTCCAGTTTCCTATGGGGGAGAGAGGAACGAGCAGTACTTC	CASSPVSYGGERNEQYF
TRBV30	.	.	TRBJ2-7	TGTGCCTGGAGTACACACGAGCAGTACTTC	CAWSTHEQYF
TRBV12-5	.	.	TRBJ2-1	TGTGCTAGTGGCCTGTCACAGGGAAATGAGCAGTTCTTC	CASGLSQGNEQFF
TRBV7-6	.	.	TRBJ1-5	TGTGCCAGCAGCCGAGACAGGAATCAGCCCCAGCATTTT	CASSRDRNQPQHF
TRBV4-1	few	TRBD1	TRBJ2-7	TGCGCCAGCAGCCAAGGGACAGGCAGCGACGAGCAGTACTTC	CASSQGTGSDEQYF
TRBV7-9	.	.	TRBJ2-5	TGTGCCAGCAGCCCCCCCCGGGGGCGCGAAGAGACCCAGTACTTC	CASSPPRGREETQYF
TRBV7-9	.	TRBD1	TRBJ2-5	TGTGCCAGCAGCTCGTTTGGACAGGCAGTCCAAGAGACCCAGTACTTC	CASSSFGQAVQETQYF
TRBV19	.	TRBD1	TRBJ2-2	TGTGCCAGTAGTACGAGGGGGCCTGGGGAGCTGTTTTTT	CASSTRGPGELFF
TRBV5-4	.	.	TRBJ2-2	TGTGCCAGCAGCTTTGAGGAGAACACCGGGGAGCTGTTTTTT	CASSFEENTGELFF
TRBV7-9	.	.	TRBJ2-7	TGTGCCAGCAGCGAGCGTAATCCCGGCGAGCAGTACTTC	CASSERNPGEQYF
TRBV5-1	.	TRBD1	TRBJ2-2	TGCGCCAGCAGCTCGGACAGGGGAGGAGGGGAGCTGTTTTTT	CASSSDRGGGELFF
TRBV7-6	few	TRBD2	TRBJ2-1	TGTGCCAGCAGCTTAGCCCTTCTAGCGGGAGAGCAGTTCTTC	CASSLALLAGEQFF
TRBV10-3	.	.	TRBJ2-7	TGTGCCATCAGTGAGGGGGTTGGGACATCTCTTTCCTACGAGCAGTACTTC	CAISEGVGTSLSYEQYF
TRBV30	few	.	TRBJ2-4	TGTGCCTGGAGCGCAGACCCGGGACCTGAAATTCAGTACTTC	CAWSADPGPEIQYF
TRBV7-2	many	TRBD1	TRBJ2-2	TGTGCCAGCAGCGATCTCGGACAGGCCTCTCTGTTACCCGGGGAGCTGTTTTTT	CASSDLGQASLLPGELFF
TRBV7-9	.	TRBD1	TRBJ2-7	TGTGCCAGCAGCTTGGCCGGGACAGGGAACTACGAGCAGTACTTC	CASSLAGTGNYEQYF
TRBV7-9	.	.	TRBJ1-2	TGTGCCAGCAGCTTAGCTGGTACTAACTATGGCTACACCTTC	CASSLAGTNYGYTF
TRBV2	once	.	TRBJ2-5	TGTGCCAGCAGGCTAAGCCGGGACACGCAAGAGACCCAGTACTTC	CASRLSRDTQETQYF